This T cell receptor (beta chain) came from a study of cytomegalovirus exposure and HLA in healthy donors. Whole-study context: HLA-typed donors contributed around 85 million unique TCRs, which were held in an early data release. Overall study results and limits: Highest at DRB1 and lowest at HLA-C, TCR association rates differed among HLA loci in a later analysis.

Trimming pared 0 bases from V and 1 base from J, leaving 12 bases between. This CDR3 region has 16 residues. Per the germline V gene, CDR1 is SGHDN and CDR2 is FVKESK. With regard to this clone: What it recognizes is unknown.

PCR employed 60 Vbeta and 13 Jbeta primers. Clones were read by immunoSEQ multiplex PCR, and TCRdb kept only the in-frame ones, dropping some. The sample shows 130,000 to 150,000 clones, under 90% of them seen only once. V usage is TRBV14 and J usage is TRBJ2-5; possible D gene TRBD2, 5 bases. This receptor was obtained from a man aged 35-49 years in good health and CMV-seronegative. Source material: PBMCs. This CDR3 reads CASSQDSALVQETQYF. CDR3 nucleotide sequence: TGTGCCAGCAGCCAAGATTCCGCACTAGTCCAAGAGACCCAGTACTTC.